A single sample is the source of the 28 T cell receptor beta chains below, sequenced in a study of regulatory T cells in long-lasting Graves disease. Time point meaning: newly diagnosed GD, antithyroid drugs for less than 3 months. PBMCs provided the RNA from which the TCR library was made. To make TCR beta libraries, researchers used iRepertoire HTBI primers and Arm-PCR of CDR3 regions. TCRdb reanalysed the multiplex PCR reads using MiXCR and keeps one entry per CDR3 protein. In the table there are 360,000 or so distinct CDR3 sequences, approximately 15% of which are singletons. This sample was shared with a second study, whose subject was T cells in Graves' hyperthyroidism and ophthalmopathy.

The specimen comprised peripheral blood mononuclear cells (PBMCs), sampled at new diagnosis, from a patient treated with antithyroid drugs. The receptors originated from a man aged 40-55 years with Graves disease.

There are many counts of this clonotype. The chain uses TRBV5-1 and TRBJ1-5; 8 bases fit TRBD1. The CDR3 has 15 residues. V trimming: 3 bases; J trimming: 2 bases; junction bases outside the gene matches: 4. From germline, CDR1 is SGHRS and CDR2 YFSETQ. CDR3 sequence reads: CASSSSGGGNQPQHF. In DNA form, the CDR3 reads TGCGCCAGCAGCTCTTCAGGGGGCGGCAATCAGCCCCAGCATTTT.

The rearrangement joins TRBV5-4 to TRBJ2-2, with TRBD1 identical over 7 bases. Germline assignment: CDR1 SGHNT and CDR2 YYREEE (reference sequence). J lost 7 bases, V lost 0 bases, and 0 bases had no gene match. The CDR3 consists of 13 residues. CDR3 region: CASSLGTGGELFF. CDR3 nucleotide sequence: TGTGCCAGCAGCTTGGGGACAGGCGGGGAGCTGTTTTTT.

This clonotype was picked up many times. The chain uses TRBV12-3 or TRBV12-4 and TRBJ1-5, with D possibly matching TRBD1 (5 bases). V lost 5 bases to trimming and J lost 4 bases, with 12 bases between them. CDR3 length: 14 amino acids. The CDR3 coding sequence is TGTGCCAGCAGTCTAAAGGGGCGGAATCAGCCCCAGCATTTT. It encodes CASSLKGRNQPQHF.

This clonotype showed up just a few times. This sequence joins TRBV9 and TRBJ2-1; 8 bases are shared with TRBD2. V dropped 3 bases and J dropped 5; count of bases not matched to a gene: 4. CDR3 size: 14 residues. Germline assignment: CDR1 SGDLS and CDR2 YYNGEE. CDR3 amino acids: CASSGRGVDNEQFF. CDR3 DNA: TGTGCCAGCAGCGGGCGGGGGGTCGACAATGAGCAGTTCTTC.

This clonotype was observed at least ten times. The gene calls are TRBV10-3 and TRBJ2-2; D not certain. Germline V CDR1 and CDR2: ENHRY, SYGVKD. The CDR3 runs 13 residues. Trimming shortened V by 3 bases and J by 8 bases, and 10 bases separated the two germline ends. The CDR3 loop reads CAISDLEAGELFF. The CDR3 DNA is TGTGCCATCAGTGACCTCGAGGCTGGGGAGCTGTTTTTT.

J is TRBJ1-5 and V is TRBV4-1; D is undetermined. The CDR3 contains 18 residues. In germline, CDR1 is MGHRA, CDR2 YSYEKL. The germline V and J ends were trimmed by 2 bases and 0 bases, with 17 bases remaining between them. The CDR3 DNA follows: TGCGCCAGCAGCCAAAGCGCGTTCACCCCATATAGCAATCAGCCCCAGCATTTT. This codes for CASSQSAFTPYSNQPQHF.

A few counts support this clonotype. CDR3 residues: CASSYKGGGSGNTIYF. DNA for the CDR3: TGTGCCAGCAGTTACAAAGGGGGAGGCTCTGGAAACACCATATATTTT. The chain recombines TRBV6-5 with TRBJ1-3, with a weak D call TRBD1 (6 bases). Trimming removed 2 bases at V and 0 bases at J, with 11 bases between. Per germline, CDR1 MNHEY and CDR2 SVGAGI. The CDR3 runs to 16 residues.

The rearrangement uses TRBV29-1 and TRBJ1-1, with 8 bases aligning to TRBD1. The CDR3 sequence is 11 residues long. Per the germline V gene, CDR1 is SQVTM and CDR2 is ANQGSEA. The trim removed 7 bases at V and 6 bases at J, leaving 4 bases unmatched. The CDR3 protein is CSAAQGAEAFF. The CDR3 coding sequence is TGCAGCGCTGCACAGGGGGCTGAAGCTTTCTTT.

The chain is built from TRBV18 and TRBJ1-3, with D possibly being TRBD1 (5 bases). Germline-derived CDR1 and CDR2 are KGHSH and LQKENI. The CDR3 is 15 residues long. With 0 bases removed from V and 2 bases from J, the gap between germline ends came to 8 bases. CDR3 nucleotides: TGTGCCAGCTCACCACCGGGGGGTACTGGAAACACCATATATTTT. Protein: CASSPPGGTGNTIYF.

J is TRBJ2-1 and V is TRBV9; D assignment may be TRBD1 or TRBD2 (6 bases each). The germline gives CDR1 SGDLS, CDR2 YYNGEE. Trimming shortened V by 6 bases and J by 7 bases, and 17 bases separated the two germline ends. This CDR3 is 14 amino acids long. In nucleotides, the CDR3 is TGTGCCAGCACCACAGGAGGGGGGATGAATGAGCAGTTCTTC. This gives the protein CASTTGGGMNEQFF.

This clonotype showed up many times. The V call is TRBV7-9, the J call TRBJ2-3; D may be TRBD1 (5 bases). The tail of the sequence fits TRBJ2-5 better, so the J call may be wrong. CDR3 size: 13 residues. The germline gives CDR1 SEHNR, CDR2 FQNEAQ (reference sequence). CDR3 bases: TGTGCCAGCAGCTTAGAGGACACCGAGACCCAGTACTTC. Its translation: CASSLEDTETQYF.

This clonotype was seen at least ten times. The rearrangement links TRBV28 to TRBJ2-7; either TRBD1 or TRBD2 may fit D (6 bases each). This CDR3 has 14 residues. The germline V gene has CDR1 MDHEN and CDR2 SYDVKM. V was shortened by 7 bases and J by 0 bases, with 13 bases between the two germline ends. In DNA, the CDR3 is TGTGCCAGCAAGAACGGGGGCCACTCCTACGAGCAGTACTTC. Translation gives CASKNGGHSYEQYF.

This clonotype has at least ten counts. The chain is built from TRBV20-1 and TRBJ1-5, with TRBD1 as a possible D gene (6 bases). Per germline, CDR1 DFQATT and CDR2 SNEGSKA (reference sequence). V dropped 5 bases and J dropped 3 bases, with 11 bases sitting between them. This CDR3 spans 13 amino acids. For the CDR3, the DNA is TGCAGTGCTTTACACAGGGACAATCAGCCCCAGCATTTT. It translates to CSALHRDNQPQHF.

There are a few counts of this clonotype. The chain employs TRBV6-1 and TRBJ2-3; D is tentatively TRBD1 or TRBD2 (6 bases each). Trimming shortened V by 6 bases and J by 1 base, and 14 bases separated the two germline ends. The CDR3 runs to 15 residues. Germline assignment: CDR1 MNHNS and CDR2 SASEGT. CDR3 amino acids: CASSFLGGGTDTQYF. The CDR3 coding sequence is TGTGCCAGCAGCTTCCTGGGGGGCGGCACAGATACGCAGTATTTT.

Ten or more counts support this clonotype. V usage is TRBV2 and J usage is TRBJ1-1; D gene uncertain. The germline V and J ends were trimmed by 11 bases and 1 base, with 11 bases remaining between them. The CDR3 is 12 residues long. Germline CDR1 reads SNHLY; CDR2 reads FYNNEI. The CDR3 DNA follows: TGTGCCGGAAGGGAAGGGAACACTGAAGCTTTCTTT. The encoded protein is CAGREGNTEAFF.

This chain joins TRBV7-2 and TRBJ2-3; 7 bases are a match to TRBD2. The DNA end favors TRBJ2-5, so the J call may be wrong. The CDR3 runs to 14 residues. CDR1 SGHTA and CDR2 FQGNSA come from the germline V gene. CDR3 protein: CASSFGGGPETQYF. The CDR3 DNA sequence: TGTGCCAGCAGCTTCGGGGGAGGGCCAGAGACCCAGTACTTC.

This clonotype was counted many times. The chain uses TRBV2 and TRBJ1-5; weak D call: TRBD1 (5 bases). In germline, CDR1 is SNHLY, CDR2 FYNNEI. Trimming removed 5 bases from V and 0 bases from J, with 23 bases in between. The CDR3 spans 19 residues. Here the CDR3 DNA reads TGTGCCAGCAGTAGATCCGGGACGGAACATACCTATAGCAATCAGCCCCAGCATTTT. Amino acid sequence: CASSRSGTEHTYSNQPQHF.

This clonotype was observed many times. The germline gene is not matched at one end of the junction; a read error may be the cause. The gene calls are TRBV28 and TRBJ2-1; D may match TRBD1 or TRBD2 (5 bases each). This CDR3 region has 12 residues. The germline gives CDR1 MDHEN, CDR2 SYDVKM. The CDR3 loop reads CASSLLRDARLF. DNA of the CDR3: TGTGCCAGCAGTTTGCTCCGGGACGCCCGCCTCTTC.

This clonotype turned up a few times. The chain couples TRBV28 to TRBJ1-2; 10 positions agree with TRBD1. V lost 2 bases to trimming and J lost 9 bases; unmatched junction nucleotides: 9. Germline assignment: CDR1 MDHEN and CDR2 SYDVKM. This CDR3 has 15 amino acids. CDR3 region: CASSLLLTGGYRYTF. DNA of the CDR3: TGTGCCAGCAGTTTACTATTGACAGGGGGCTACCGCTACACCTTC.

In this sample, this clonotype turned up many times. The chain combines TRBV6-2 or TRBV6-3 with TRBJ1-2; 10 bases line up with TRBD1. The trim removed 4 bases at V and 8 bases at J, leaving 4 bases unmatched. The germline V gene has CDR1 MNHEY and CDR2 SVGEGT. The CDR3 runs 13 residues. This CDR3 is CASSFDRGRGYTF. CDR3 DNA: TGTGCCAGCAGTTTCGACAGGGGGCGCGGCTACACCTTC.

The genes are TRBV5-4 and TRBJ2-2, with a weak D call TRBD1 (6 bases). Trimming removed 4 bases from V and 7 bases from J, with 20 bases in between. The germline V gene has CDR1 SGHNT and CDR2 YYREEE (reference sequence). The CDR3 totals 16 residues. CDR3 sequence reads: CASSRSSGEGSGELFF. Written as DNA, the CDR3 is TGTGCCAGCAGCCGCTCCTCAGGGGAAGGTAGCGGGGAGCTGTTTTTT.

This clonotype has at least ten counts. The J gene is TRBJ2-2, the V gene TRBV3-1; D is unclear. This CDR3 contains 16 residues. Trimming left V 0 bases short and J 0 bases short, with 8 bases between. Germline CDR1 reads LGHDT; CDR2 reads YNNKEL (reference sequence). The chain's CDR3 is CASSQDLRSNTGELFF. In DNA form, the CDR3 reads TGTGCCAGCAGCCAAGACCTGCGATCGAACACCGGGGAGCTGTTTTTT. Supplemented by reference TRBV3-1 and TRBJ2-2, the full variable domain reads DTAVSQTPKYLVTQMGNDKSIKCEQNLGHDTMYWYKQDSKKFLKIMFSYNNKELIINETVPNRFSPKSPDKAHLNLHINSLELGDSAVYFCASSQDLRSNTGELFFGEGSRLTVL.

At least ten counts were recorded for this clonotype. V is TRBV6-2 or TRBV6-3 and J is TRBJ2-7, with 12 bases fitting TRBD2. Germline-derived CDR1 and CDR2 are MNHEY and SVGEGT. The CDR3 runs 16 residues. V shed 2 bases and J 3 bases; nucleotides not matched to a gene: 5. The CDR3 is CASSYPTSGGNYEQYF. DNA of the CDR3: TGTGCCAGCAGTTACCCAACTAGCGGGGGGAACTACGAGCAGTACTTC.

This clonotype was seen repeatedly, ten times or more. This rearrangement joins TRBV28 to TRBJ1-5; 8 bases agree with TRBD1. Germline CDR1 is MDHEN and CDR2 is SYDVKM. The length of the CDR3 is 13 residues. V was clipped by 6 bases and J by 7 bases; unmatched bases: 5. CDR3 nucleotides: TGTGCCAGCAGGACAGGGGCGAAACAGCCCCAGCATTTT. Amino acid sequence: CASRTGAKQPQHF.

The V gene is TRBV24-1, the J gene TRBJ2-3; 9 bases are shared with TRBD1. The CDR3 extends over 16 amino acids. Losses at the gene ends were 0 bases for V and 2 bases for J; bases not matched to a gene: 2. Germline-derived CDR1 and CDR2 are KGHDR and SFDVKD. The CDR3 loop reads CATSDLTGGYTDTQYF. The CDR3 DNA is TGTGCCACCAGTGATTTGACAGGGGGCTACACAGATACGCAGTATTTT.

This clonotype was counted at least ten times. The gene calls are TRBV7-2 and TRBJ2-5; D ambiguous. The CDR3 is 15 amino acids. Germline CDR1 and CDR2: SGHTA and FQGNSA. The germline V and J ends were trimmed by 1 base and 7 bases, with 16 bases remaining between them. The CDR3 region has the DNA TGTGCCAGCAGCTTAGAGGGCGCGTTCCCCCGGACCCAGTACTTC. Protein sequence: CASSLEGAFPRTQYF.

This clonotype was seen ten or more times. The chain links TRBV5-1 to TRBJ1-5; D possibly corresponds to TRBD1 (6 bases). CDR3 length equals 17 residues. V lost 4 bases and J lost 3, with 20 bases in between. Per germline, CDR1 SGHRS and CDR2 YFSETQ. The chain's CDR3 is CASSPGAGLTYNQPQHF. The CDR3 coding sequence is TGCGCCAGCAGCCCGGGGGCAGGGCTTACTTACAATCAGCCCCAGCATTTT. The full variable domain, in which reference TRBV5-1 and TRBJ1-5 provide the parts outside the CDR3, is KAGVTQTPRYLIKTRGQQVTLSCSPISGHRSVSWYQQTPGQGLQFLFEYFSETQRNKGNFPGRFSGRQFSNSRSEMNVSTLELGDSALYLCASSPGAGLTYNQPQHFGDGTRLSIL.

This clonotype was counted ten times or more. The V call is TRBV27, the J call TRBJ2-3; D is ambiguous. Germline CDR1 and CDR2: MNHEY and SMNVEV (reference sequence). V was trimmed by 4 bases and J by 6 bases, leaving 11 bases between them. The CDR3 contains 13 residues. The CDR3 loop is CASSSRVIDTQYF. In DNA, the CDR3 is TGTGCCAGCAGTTCAAGGGTCATCGATACGCAGTATTTT.